The rows below give T cell receptor beta chains drawn from one sample of a study of OX40 agonist ivuxolimab in advanced cancers. The repertoire was sequenced with immunoSEQ multiplex PCR; TCRdb's copy has only in-frame clones and lacks some. The sample yields 72,000 or so clones, just over 85% seen once. This sample comprised CD4+ or CD8+ T cells sorted from blood, obtained in a trial of the OX40 agonist ivuxolimab. The receptors stem from an adult with an advanced solid tumor such as melanoma, head and neck, liver or kidney cancer. CDR3s include the opening cysteine and the closing phenylalanine or tryptophan. D genes are given only for firm matches. A clone size is listed for some rows: how often the clone was seen (once, few, many), or a class if it is expanded.

J gene: TRBJ2-2
V gene: TRBV7-2
D gene: .
clone size: .
CDR3 DNA: TGTGCCAGCAGCTTAGATAGAGGCGGGGAGCTGTTTTTT
CDR3 protein: CASSLDRGGELFF

J gene: TRBJ2-7
V gene: TRBV5-1
D gene: .
clone size: .
CDR3 DNA: TGCGCCAGCAGCCCAGGCAGGGCTGGTGAGCAGTACTTC
CDR3 protein: CASSPGRAGEQYF

J gene: TRBJ2-7
V gene: TRBV4-3
D gene: .
clone size: .
CDR3 DNA: TGCGCCAGCAGCCGCAATACAGACTACGAGCAGTACTTC
CDR3 protein: CASSRNTDYEQYF

J gene: TRBJ1-2
V gene: TRBV7-9
D gene: .
clone size: once
CDR3 DNA: TGTGCCAGCAGCCCGATGGGTGATGGCTACACCTTC
CDR3 protein: CASSPMGDGYTF

J gene: TRBJ1-1
V gene: TRBV18
D gene: .
clone size: .
CDR3 DNA: TGTGCCAGCTCACCCCGACAGGATTCGAACACTGAAGCTTTCTTT
CDR3 protein: CASSPRQDSNTEAFF

J gene: TRBJ1-3
V gene: TRBV4-2
D gene: .
clone size: few
CDR3 DNA: TGTGCCAGCAGCCGGGACGGGGGAAACACCATATATTTT
CDR3 protein: CASSRDGGNTIYF

J gene: TRBJ1-1
V gene: TRBV6-1
D gene: .
clone size: .
CDR3 DNA: TGTGCCAGCAGTGCCAGACAGGCGGGGGACACTGAAGCTTTCTTT
CDR3 protein: CASSARQAGDTEAFF

J gene: TRBJ1-1
V gene: TRBV11-2
D gene: TRBD1
clone size: .
CDR3 DNA: TGTGCCAGCAGCTTGGAAAGACAGGGGAAAGCTTTCTTT
CDR3 protein: CASSLERQGKAFF

J gene: TRBJ2-5
V gene: TRBV6-5
D gene: TRBD1
clone size: .
CDR3 DNA: TGTGCCAGCAGCGGGACAGTGGGGCGAGAGACCCAGTACTTC
CDR3 protein: CASSGTVGRETQYF

J gene: TRBJ1-2
V gene: TRBV28
D gene: .
clone size: .
CDR3 DNA: TGTGCCAGCAGTTTAAGAAATCTGGGCTACACCTTC
CDR3 protein: CASSLRNLGYTF

J gene: TRBJ2-1
V gene: TRBV9
D gene: .
clone size: .
CDR3 DNA: TGTGCCAGCAGCGGTACTAGCAGGCCCCCCTACAATGAGCAGTTCTTC
CDR3 protein: CASSGTSRPPYNEQFF

J gene: TRBJ2-7
V gene: TRBV7-2
D gene: TRBD2
clone size: .
CDR3 DNA: TGTGCCAGCAGCTTAGGGCGCGGGAGGGCTTACGAGCAGTACTTC
CDR3 protein: CASSLGRGRAYEQYF

J gene: TRBJ2-7
V gene: TRBV21-1
D gene: .
clone size: .
CDR3 DNA: TGTGCCAGCACCCCCCTTAGCAGGGAGAGCCTCTACGAGCAGTACTTC
CDR3 protein: CASTPLSRESLYEQYF

J gene: TRBJ2-2
V gene: TRBV25-1
D gene: TRBD1
clone size: .
CDR3 DNA: TGTGCCAGCAGTGCGGTCCGGGACAGCCTGAACACCGGGGAGCTGTTTTTT
CDR3 protein: CASSAVRDSLNTGELFF

J gene: TRBJ2-7
V gene: TRBV27
D gene: .
clone size: .
CDR3 DNA: TGTGCCAGCAGTCGTCAACCCCAGGGGTACGAGCAGTACTTC
CDR3 protein: CASSRQPQGYEQYF

J gene: TRBJ2-6
V gene: TRBV19
D gene: .
clone size: .
CDR3 DNA: TGTGCCAGTAGTAGGGGACCTCGGGGCAGTAAAAGCTCTGGGGCCAACGTCCTGACTTTC
CDR3 protein: CASSRGPRGSKSSGANVLTF

J gene: TRBJ2-4
V gene: TRBV16
D gene: .
clone size: .
CDR3 DNA: TGTGCCAGCAGCCACCTACAGGGAGCCAAAAACATTCAGTACTTC
CDR3 protein: CASSHLQGAKNIQYF

J gene: TRBJ2-6
V gene: TRBV19
D gene: .
clone size: few
CDR3 DNA: TGTGCCAGTAGTCCCCGGTGGGCGTCCAACTCTGGGGCCAACGTCCTGACTTTC
CDR3 protein: CASSPRWASNSGANVLTF

J gene: TRBJ2-6
V gene: TRBV7-9
D gene: TRBD1
clone size: .
CDR3 DNA: TGTGCCAGCACCAGACGCCGGGACAGGGGTTCTGGGGCCAACGTCCTGACTTTC
CDR3 protein: CASTRRRDRGSGANVLTF

J gene: TRBJ2-7
V gene: TRBV27
D gene: .
clone size: .
CDR3 DNA: TGTGCCAGCAGTTTATCCCGGCGTACCTACGAGCAGTACTTC
CDR3 protein: CASSLSRRTYEQYF

J gene: TRBJ2-7
V gene: TRBV6-6
D gene: .
clone size: few
CDR3 DNA: TGTGCCAGCAGCCGGGACGGCCCATACGAGCAGTACTTC
CDR3 protein: CASSRDGPYEQYF

J gene: TRBJ2-5
V gene: TRBV6-6
D gene: .
clone size: .
CDR3 DNA: TGTGCCAGCAGTTACGGGGGCGGGACAGAGACCCAGTACTTC
CDR3 protein: CASSYGGGTETQYF

J gene: TRBJ2-2
V gene: TRBV19
D gene: TRBD1
clone size: .
CDR3 DNA: TGTGCCAGTACATTTACACAGGGGACCACCGGGGAGCTGTTTTTT
CDR3 protein: CASTFTQGTTGELFF

J gene: TRBJ2-5
V gene: TRBV6-5
D gene: .
clone size: .
CDR3 DNA: TGTGCCAGCACCCGATACGGAGGGGTAGAGACCCAGTACTTC
CDR3 protein: CASTRYGGVETQYF

J gene: TRBJ1-1
V gene: TRBV5-1
D gene: .
clone size: once
CDR3 DNA: TGCGCCAGCAGCTTGGAGGGGGGGCTTGACGAAGCTTTCTTT
CDR3 protein: CASSLEGGLDEAFF

J gene: TRBJ2-1
V gene: TRBV9
D gene: .
clone size: .
CDR3 DNA: TGTGCCAGCAGCGTAGTCAGCTCCTACAATGAGCAGTTCTTC
CDR3 protein: CASSVVSSYNEQFF

J gene: TRBJ2-3
V gene: TRBV7-3
D gene: .
clone size: .
CDR3 DNA: TGTGCCAGCAGCCTCGGACGAGGGGTAGATACGCAGTATTTT
CDR3 protein: CASSLGRGVDTQYF

J gene: TRBJ2-1
V gene: TRBV5-1
D gene: TRBD1
clone size: .
CDR3 DNA: TGCGCCAGCAGCTTGGAGGCGGGACAGGGACGGAATGAGCAGTTCTTC
CDR3 protein: CASSLEAGQGRNEQFF

J gene: TRBJ2-7
V gene: TRBV28
D gene: TRBD2
clone size: .
CDR3 DNA: TGTGCCAGCAGTGCAATCAGGCTAGCGGTCTCATCCTACGAGCAGTACTTC
CDR3 protein: CASSAIRLAVSSYEQYF

J gene: TRBJ2-1
V gene: TRBV11-2
D gene: .
clone size: .
CDR3 DNA: TGTGCCAGCAGCTCTAGGGGGGCAGGCTCCTACAATGAGCAGTTCTTC
CDR3 protein: CASSSRGAGSYNEQFF

J gene: TRBJ2-2
V gene: TRBV7-6
D gene: .
clone size: .
CDR3 DNA: TGTGCCAGCAGCTTACAGACAGGAGCTAACACCGGGGAGCTGTTTTTT
CDR3 protein: CASSLQTGANTGELFF

J gene: TRBJ1-6
V gene: TRBV4-3
D gene: .
clone size: .
CDR3 DNA: TGCGCCAGCAGGGGGGAAATGAGTGGGTATAATTCACCCCTCCACTTT
CDR3 protein: CASRGEMSGYNSPLHF

J gene: TRBJ1-6
V gene: TRBV2
D gene: .
clone size: .
CDR3 DNA: TGTGCCAGCAGTGAGGTCAGTTCTAATTCACCCCTCCACTTT
CDR3 protein: CASSEVSSNSPLHF

J gene: TRBJ2-7
V gene: TRBV5-4
D gene: TRBD1
clone size: .
CDR3 DNA: TGTGCCAGCAGCATACAGGGGGAGAGGGACGAGCAGTACTTC
CDR3 protein: CASSIQGERDEQYF

J gene: TRBJ2-5
V gene: TRBV28
D gene: .
clone size: once
CDR3 DNA: TGTGCCAGCAGTTCCCTCAGGTACCAAGAGACCCAGTACTTC
CDR3 protein: CASSSLRYQETQYF

J gene: TRBJ2-3
V gene: TRBV4-3
D gene: TRBD1
clone size: .
CDR3 DNA: TGCGCCAGCGGCGACAGGGGTGCTAGCACAGATACGCAGTATTTT
CDR3 protein: CASGDRGASTDTQYF

J gene: TRBJ1-6
V gene: TRBV7-2
D gene: .
clone size: once
CDR3 DNA: TGTGCCAGCACCCTACAATTAAATTCACCCCTCCACTTT
CDR3 protein: CASTLQLNSPLHF

J gene: TRBJ1-5
V gene: TRBV28
D gene: TRBD1
clone size: once
CDR3 DNA: TGTGCCATCCCCGGGGACAGTCATAGCAATCAGCCCCAGCATTTT
CDR3 protein: CAIPGDSHSNQPQHF

J gene: TRBJ2-7
V gene: TRBV6-1
D gene: .
clone size: .
CDR3 DNA: TGTGCCAGCAGTGAAGTCTTAGGGTCCTACGAGCAGTACTTC
CDR3 protein: CASSEVLGSYEQYF

J gene: TRBJ2-7
V gene: TRBV14
D gene: .
clone size: .
CDR3 DNA: TGTGCCAGCAGTGAATACATATCCTACGAGCAGTACTTC
CDR3 protein: CASSEYISYEQYF

J gene: TRBJ1-6
V gene: TRBV30
D gene: .
clone size: few
CDR3 DNA: TGTGCCTGGAGTGATGGTGCCAGTTCAGGGCCCCTCCACTTT
CDR3 protein: CAWSDGASSGPLHF

J gene: TRBJ1-2
V gene: TRBV28
D gene: .
clone size: .
CDR3 DNA: TGTGCCAGCAGTTACCCTGGACAAAGCTATGGCTACACCTTC
CDR3 protein: CASSYPGQSYGYTF